The 28 T cell receptor beta chains presented below share a single source sample, sequenced in a study of T-cell memory formation after mild COVID-19. TCRdb ran MiXCR on the 5' RACE reads and lists one entry per CDR3 protein. The table has about 240,000 distinct CDR3 sequences, over 8.5% seen once. Sequencing used PBMCs or a T cell subset sorted from them (not recorded which). The receptors come from a man aged 18-30 years who had mild COVID-19 (a few samples of this study predate the infection). Cell type and time point are not known.

The rearrangement links TRBV9 to TRBJ2-7; no definite D call. The CDR3 has 15 residues. Trimming took off 5 bases at V and 2 bases at J, with 17 bases between the two ends. Germline assignment: CDR1 SGDLS and CDR2 YYNGEE. In nucleotides, the CDR3 is TGTGCCAGCAGTGAAAGTACCACGGACGCCTACGAGCAGTACTTC. Protein: CASSESTTDAYEQYF.

J is TRBJ2-3 and V is TRBV10-3; D is tentatively TRBD1 or TRBD2 (5 bases each). This CDR3 contains 13 residues. Germline V CDR1 and CDR2: ENHRY, SYGVKD. V was pared by 11 bases and J by 2 bases, with 14 bases between. The CDR3 nucleotides are TGTGCCTCATCGTACGGGGCCACAGATACGCAGTATTTT. Amino acid sequence: CASSYGATDTQYF.

This clonotype has just a few counts. V is TRBV6-2 or TRBV6-3 and J is TRBJ2-7; no firm D call. Trimming cost V 0 bases and J 2 bases, with 14 bases left between them. This CDR3 has 16 residues. Germline V gives CDR1 MNHEY, CDR2 SVGEGT. CDR3 sequence reads: CASSYSPGPGPYEQYF. The CDR3 DNA reads as TGTGCCAGCAGTTACTCTCCGGGCCCGGGCCCCTACGAGCAGTACTTC.

The J gene is TRBJ1-3, the V gene TRBV9; D unclear. The germline V gene encodes CDR1 SGDLS and CDR2 YYNGEE. CDR3 length: 15 residues. Trimming pared 0 bases from V and 1 base from J, leaving 8 bases between. This CDR3 is CASSVDPASGNTIYF. For the CDR3, the DNA is TGTGCCAGCAGCGTAGATCCGGCTTCTGGAAACACCATATATTTT.

This sequence joins TRBV5-5 and TRBJ2-5; 8 nucleotides line up with TRBD2. The junction had 4 bases not matched to a gene; V was cut back by 3 bases and J by 0 bases. Germline lookup yields CDR1 SGHKS and CDR2 YYEKEE (reference sequence). The CDR3 totals 15 residues. The CDR3 is CASSSGLANQETQYF. The CDR3 DNA reads TGTGCCAGCAGCTCCGGACTAGCCAACCAAGAGACCCAGTACTTC.

This clonotype was counted a few times. As DNA, the CDR3 is TGCGCCAGCAGCTTGGGGGCCGCGGAAAAACTGTTTTTT. It translates to CASSLGAAEKLFF. V gene TRBV5-1 combines with J gene TRBJ1-4; no firm D call. The V gene lost 0 bases and the J gene lost 8 bases, with 8 bases spanning the gap. This CDR3 has 13 amino acids. Germline loops: CDR1 SGHRS, CDR2 YFSETQ. Full variable domain (remainder filled in from reference TRBV5-1 and TRBJ1-4): KAGVTQTPRYLIKTRGQQVTLSCSPISGHRSVSWYQQTPGQGLQFLFEYFSETQRNKGNFPGRFSGRQFSNSRSEMNVSTLELGDSALYLCASSLGAAEKLFFGSGTQLSVL.

This clonotype was recorded a few times. The gene calls are TRBV29-1 and TRBJ2-2, with D tentatively TRBD2 (6 bases). This CDR3 has 13 residues. The germline V gene encodes CDR1 SQVTM and CDR2 ANQGSEA. The chain's CDR3 is CSGEAVNTGELFF. CDR3 DNA sequence: TGCAGTGGGGAGGCAGTGAACACCGGGGAGCTGTTTTTT.

In its sample, this clonotype was seen a few times. The chain recombines TRBV7-3 with TRBJ2-3, with D possibly matching TRBD2 (6 bases). This CDR3 is 17 amino acids long. V shed 5 bases and J shed 0 bases, with 18 bases lying between them. Germline V gives CDR1 SGHTA, CDR2 FQGTGA. The CDR3 loop reads CASSPLTGVSSTDTQYF. In nucleotides, the CDR3 is TGTGCCAGCAGCCCGCTTACGGGAGTCTCGAGCACAGATACGCAGTATTTT.

The chain links TRBV10-3 to TRBJ1-5; D is undetermined. V was trimmed by 2 bases and J by 7 bases, leaving 9 bases between them. CDR1 and CDR2 from the germline V gene are ENHRY and SYGVKD. The CDR3 is 13 amino acids. This chain's CDR3 is CAISEAERQPQHF. The CDR3 DNA is TGTGCCATCAGTGAGGCCGAGAGGCAGCCCCAGCATTTT.

The rearrangement links TRBV11-1 to TRBJ2-2; 9 bases are shared with TRBD1. J lost 1 base, V lost 6 bases, and 3 bases had no gene match. The V gene's germline CDR1 is SGHAT and CDR2 FQDESV (reference sequence). The CDR3 extends over 15 amino acids. The CDR3 DNA reads as TGTGCCAGCAGTTGGGGACAGGGGAACACCGGGGAGCTGTTTTTT. Translating gives CASSWGQGNTGELFF.

The table lists this clonotype with a few counts. The chain links TRBV4-3 to TRBJ2-3; 10 bases align to TRBD2. The CDR3 is 15 residues long. V gave up 5 bases and J gave up 2 bases; unmatched junction bases: 4. Germline CDR1 reads LGHNA; CDR2 reads YSLEER. The CDR3 sequence is CASSSLAGATDTQYF. DNA for the CDR3: TGCGCCAGCAGCTCTCTAGCGGGAGCCACAGATACGCAGTATTTT.

This chain uses TRBV6-5 with TRBJ2-1; 9 bases match TRBD2. J gave up 16 bases and V 2 bases, and 6 bases lay outside the gene matches. In germline, CDR1 is MNHEY, CDR2 SVGAGI. This CDR3 is built from 12 residues. The CDR3 DNA reads as TGTGCCAGCAGTTACGGGGGGACTAGCCTTTTCTTC. Protein: CASSYGGTSLFF.

This clonotype showed up many times. The chain is built from TRBV12-3 or TRBV12-4 and TRBJ1-1; perhaps TRBD1 as D (5 bases). Trimming cost V 7 bases and J 0 bases, with 12 bases left between them. This CDR3 comprises 14 residues. CDR3 loop: CASTPSGVNTEAFF. CDR3 nucleotide sequence: TGTGCCAGCACTCCTTCGGGGGTGAACACTGAAGCTTTCTTT.

The chain employs TRBV29-1 and TRBJ2-5; D tentatively fits TRBD1 or TRBD2 (5 bases each). The V gene lost 7 bases and the J gene lost 1 base, with 13 bases spanning the gap. CDR3 length equals 13 residues. Germline values: CDR1 SQVTM, CDR2 ANQGSEA. The CDR3: CSAMGPLQETQYF. CDR3 sequence (DNA): TGCAGCGCTATGGGACCGCTCCAAGAGACCCAGTACTTC.

V and J are TRBV12-3 or TRBV12-4 and TRBJ2-7, with D possibly TRBD1 on 5 matching bases. The CDR3 runs 14 residues. V was cut by 3 bases and J by 4 bases, with 13 bases left in between. CDR3 protein: CASSFTGQSYEQYF. CDR3 nucleotide sequence: TGTGCCAGCAGTTTTACAGGCCAATCGTACGAGCAGTACTTC.

The chain carries TRBV2 and TRBJ2-5; unclear D gene. The CDR3 is made up of 10 amino acids. CDR1 is SNHLY and CDR2 is FYNNEI in the germline V gene. Trimming pared 1 base from V and 6 bases from J, leaving 0 bases between. The CDR3 nucleotides read TGTGCCAGCAGTGAAGAGACCCAGTACTTC. The encoded protein is CASSEETQYF.

In its sample, this clonotype was seen a few times. The rearrangement joins TRBV5-8 to TRBJ2-5, with 10 nucleotides matching TRBD1. After removal of 6 bases from V and 10 bases from J, the junction contained 18 bases not matched to a gene. The CDR3 has 16 amino acids. Germline loops: CDR1 SGHTS, CDR2 YDEGEE. This CDR3 is CASTVKGLGQGLLQYF. For the CDR3, the DNA is TGTGCCAGCACTGTGAAGGGTCTGGGACAGGGGCTTCTCCAGTACTTC.

This clonotype turned up a few times. This chain connects TRBV6-5 to TRBJ1-1, with D hard to call. V dropped 0 bases and J dropped 5 bases, with 10 bases sitting between them. CDR3 length equals 14 residues. Germline assignment: CDR1 MNHEY and CDR2 SVGAGI. The CDR3 nucleotides are TGTGCCAGCAGTTACTCTAACCGGGCAACTGAAGCTTTCTTT. Translating gives CASSYSNRATEAFF.

The table lists this clonotype with a few counts. The chain couples TRBV27 to TRBJ1-6; D not certain. Germline assignment: CDR1 MNHEY and CDR2 SMNVEV (reference sequence). Trimming removed 6 bases from V and 14 bases from J, with 20 bases in between. The CDR3 is 14 amino acids. For the CDR3, the DNA is TGTGCCAGCAGCTTACAGTATTCGGTCAGCGCCCTCCACTTT. It specifies CASSLQYSVSALHF.

The rearrangement links TRBV15 to TRBJ2-2; a weak D match, TRBD1 (6 bases). CDR3 length: 15 residues. Germline V gene data show CDR1 as LNHNV and CDR2 as YYDKDF (reference sequence). Trimming pared 0 bases from V and 8 bases from J, leaving 13 bases between. The chain's CDR3 is CATSRDLQGAGELFF. The CDR3, as DNA: TGTGCCACCAGCAGAGACCTACAGGGTGCTGGGGAGCTGTTTTTT.

The chain uses TRBV9 and TRBJ1-3, with a weak D call TRBD1 (5 bases). V lost 3 bases and J 0 bases, leaving 16 bases between the germline ends. CDR3 length equals 17 residues. CDR1 and CDR2 (germline): SGDLS, YYNGEE. CDR3: CASSASLWGSSGNTIYF. The CDR3 DNA reads as TGTGCCAGCAGCGCCTCGCTTTGGGGGAGCTCTGGAAACACCATATATTTT. Using reference TRBV9 and TRBJ1-3 for the parts outside the CDR3, the full variable domain is DSGVTQTPKHLITATGQRVTLRCSPRSGDLSVYWYQQSLDQGLQFLIQYYNGEERAKGNILERFSAQQFPDLHSELNLSSLELGDSALYFCASSASLWGSSGNTIYFGEGSWLTVV.

This clonotype turned up a few times. In nucleotides, the CDR3 is TGTGCCAGCAGCTTAAGCGGTAGCGGGGGCCTCAATGAGCAGTTCTTC. This codes for CASSLSGSGGLNEQFF. This chain connects TRBV7-9 to TRBJ2-1; 9 positions match TRBD2. CDR3 size: 16 residues. J gave up 6 bases and V 2 bases, and 8 bases lay outside the gene matches. Germline V gives CDR1 SEHNR, CDR2 FQNEAQ (reference sequence).

This clonotype has a handful of counts. This chain links TRBV19 with TRBJ1-1; D remains ambiguous. Germline CDR1 reads LNHDA; CDR2 reads SQIVND (reference sequence). The CDR3 sequence is 12 residues long. Trimming shortened V by 6 bases and J by 3 bases, and 8 bases separated the two germline ends. The CDR3 coding sequence is TGTGCCAGTAGCAAGTTCTACACTGAAGCTTTCTTT. This gives the protein CASSKFYTEAFF.

This clonotype was counted a few times. The rearrangement joins TRBV7-2 to TRBJ2-7; perhaps TRBD1 as D (5 bases). Trimming removed 3 bases at V and 6 bases at J, with 12 bases between. Germline V CDR1 and CDR2: SGHTA, FQGNSA. This CDR3 comprises 13 residues. The CDR3 region has the DNA TGTGCCAGCAGCTTGCTTTCGACAGTCGAGCAGTACTTC. It translates to CASSLLSTVEQYF.

This clonotype was recorded at least ten times. V and J are TRBV6-5 and TRBJ1-2; no reliable D call. The CDR3 runs 12 residues. V dropped 7 bases and J dropped 8 bases, with 14 bases sitting between them. Per germline, CDR1 MNHEY and CDR2 SVGAGI. DNA for the CDR3: TGTGCCAGCACCAAGACCGGTAGAGGCTACACCTTC. Translation gives CASTKTGRGYTF.

The rearrangement joins TRBV4-3 to TRBJ2-3, with 8 positions matching TRBD1. This CDR3 contains 15 residues. Germline CDR1 is LGHNA and CDR2 is YSLEER. Trimming removed 0 bases from V and 1 base from J; junction bases left unmatched: 0. This chain's CDR3 is CASSQDRGRTDTQYF. CDR3 DNA sequence: TGCGCCAGCAGCCAAGACAGGGGGCGCACAGATACGCAGTATTTT.

This clonotype occurred a few times. This chain links TRBV18 with TRBJ2-3, with unresolved D. CDR3 length: 14 residues. With 1 base removed from V and 2 bases from J, the gap between germline ends came to 7 bases. CDR1 and CDR2 (germline): KGHSH, LQKENI. The CDR3 DNA sequence: TGTGCCAGCTCACCACAGGGTAACACAGATACGCAGTATTTT. It specifies CASSPQGNTDTQYF.

This clonotype was recorded a few times. The chain carries TRBV20-1 and TRBJ2-2; 9 bases are shared with TRBD1. J gave up 6 bases and V 6 bases, and 5 bases lay outside the gene matches. Germline V gene data show CDR1 as DFQATT and CDR2 as SNEGSKA (reference sequence). The length of the CDR3 is 13 residues. This CDR3 reads CSAPTGGSGELFF. DNA of the CDR3: TGCAGTGCCCCGACAGGGGGATCCGGGGAGCTGTTTTTT.